This TCR beta chain was recovered during a study of shared clonotypes between healthy human individuals. Study-level background: Each donor contributed plates that comprised three CD4 naive, three CD4 memory, two CD8 naive and one CD8 memory. Study-wide results and caveats: Rarefaction curves obtained for sorted subsets showed sequencing incomplete despite large depth. Naive subsets generally exceeded memory subsets in estimated richness.

Clones were read by immunoSEQ multiplex PCR, and TCRdb kept only the in-frame ones, dropping some. Among about 2,500,000 clones listed, just over 90% were seen once. Points on this clone: The antigen is not known. The same CDR3 arises from other DNA sequences in this sample as well.

V lost 0 bases, J lost 3 bases, and 10 bases lay in between. Per germline, CDR1 SGDLS and CDR2 YYNGEE. The CDR3 runs 14 residues. The J gene is TRBJ2-7, the V gene TRBV9; D uncertain. This clonotype originated in a man between 18 and 29 years old in good health. Specimen: naive CD4+ T cells sorted from blood. Specified subset: CD45RA+ positively selected. In nucleotides, the CDR3 is TGTGCCAGCAGCGTAGGGCAAGGGAACTACGAGCAGTACTTC. This gives the protein CASSVGQGNYEQYF.